These 5 T cell receptor beta chains came from one sample sequenced in a study of blood T cell repertoires in COVID-19. Sequencing was performed with immunoSEQ multiplex PCR; in TCRdb, only in-frame clones are kept and a portion is missing. The data show about 110,000 clones, roughly 82% seen once. Sequenced sample: peripheral blood. The receptors stem from a woman of 80 years or more with active or convalescent COVID-19.

The chain links TRBV5-1 to TRBJ1-4, with no clear D. V shed 7 bases and J shed 2 bases, with 12 bases lying between them. This CDR3 contains 14 residues. Looked up from germline, CDR1 is SGHRS and CDR2 is YFSETQ. For the CDR3, the DNA is TGCGCCAGCGCCGAACAGACCACTAATGAAAAACTGTTTTTT. It is translated as CASAEQTTNEKLFF. The full variable domain, its missing parts supplied by reference TRBV5-1 and TRBJ1-4, is KAGVTQTPRYLIKTRGQQVTLSCSPISGHRSVSWYQQTPGQGLQFLFEYFSETQRNKGNFPGRFSGRQFSNSRSEMNVSTLELGDSALYLCASAEQTTNEKLFFGSGTQLSVL.

The chain uses TRBV7-9 and TRBJ1-2; D is perhaps TRBD1 (6 bases). CDR1 is SEHNR, CDR2 FQNEAQ, per germline (reference sequence). The V gene lost 5 bases and the J gene lost 8 bases, with 12 bases spanning the gap. This CDR3 region has 12 residues. CDR3 sequence reads: CASSQEQGGYTF. The DNA for the CDR3 is TGTGCCAGCAGCCAGGAACAGGGAGGCTACACCTTC.

The chain combines TRBV7-3 with TRBJ2-5, with TRBD2 matching 11 bases. CDR3 length: 14 amino acids. Trimming cost V 5 bases and J 5 bases; bases outside gene matches: 4. The germline V gene encodes CDR1 SGHTA and CDR2 FQGTGA. CDR3 amino acids: CASSPGTSGETQYF. CDR3 nucleotides: TGTGCCAGCAGCCCTGGGACTAGCGGCGAGACCCAGTACTTC.

This chain links TRBV4-2 with TRBJ2-2; D might be TRBD2 (5 bases). From germline, CDR1 is LGHNA and CDR2 YNFKEQ. The CDR3 contains 14 residues. V shed 7 bases and J shed 7 bases, with 16 bases lying between them. In DNA form, the CDR3 reads TGTGCCAGCAAGGAGGACGTCAATTTCGGGGAGCTGTTTTTT. Translation gives CASKEDVNFGELFF.

This chain connects TRBV5-1 to TRBJ2-1; 7 positions agree with TRBD2. In germline, CDR1 is SGHRS, CDR2 YFSETQ. Trimming cost V 1 base and J 15 bases; bases outside gene matches: 19. The CDR3 contains 16 residues. The CDR3 sequence: CASSLSPGLTAKAAFF. The CDR3 nucleotides are TGCGCCAGCAGCTTGAGCCCGGGACTAACGGCAAAGGCAGCGTTCTTC.